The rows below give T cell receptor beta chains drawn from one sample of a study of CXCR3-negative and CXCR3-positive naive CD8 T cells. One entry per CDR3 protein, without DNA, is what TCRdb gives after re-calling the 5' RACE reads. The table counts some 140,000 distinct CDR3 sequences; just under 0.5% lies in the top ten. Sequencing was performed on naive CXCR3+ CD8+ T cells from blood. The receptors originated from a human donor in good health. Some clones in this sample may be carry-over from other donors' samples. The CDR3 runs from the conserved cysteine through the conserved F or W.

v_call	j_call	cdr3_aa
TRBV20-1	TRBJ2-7	CSAIGTATYEQYF
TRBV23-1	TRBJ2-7	CASSPPGRPSGNYEQYF
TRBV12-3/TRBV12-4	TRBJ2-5	CASRGQGGETQYF
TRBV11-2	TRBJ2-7	CASSLGNLYEQYF
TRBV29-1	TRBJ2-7	CSFSGWTENSYEQYF
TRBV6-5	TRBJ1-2	CASSYSFGYGYTF
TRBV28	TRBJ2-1	CASSLSSWAGNEQFF
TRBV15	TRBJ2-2	CATSLSAGNTGELFF
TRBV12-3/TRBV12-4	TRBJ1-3	CASSLWGRMGNTIYF
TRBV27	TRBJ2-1	CASSLRGEQFF
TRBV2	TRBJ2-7	CASSSGPLTSGPPHYEQYF
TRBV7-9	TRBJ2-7	CASSSTGGSYEQYF
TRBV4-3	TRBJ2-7	CASSQDLIGNYEQYF
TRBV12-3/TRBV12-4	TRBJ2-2	CASRPPGARNTGELFF
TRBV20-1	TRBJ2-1	CSATGQGVTSGRPTGVNEQFF
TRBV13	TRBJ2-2	CASSSGLTGELFF
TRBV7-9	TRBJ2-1	CASSLGPLNPLSGNEQFF
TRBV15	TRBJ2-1	CATSPYRASWNEQFF
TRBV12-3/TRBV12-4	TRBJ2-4	CASSLPGHLAKNIQYF
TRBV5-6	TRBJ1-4	CASSFLSSTNEKLFF
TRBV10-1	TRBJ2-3	CASSESPGGPDTQYF
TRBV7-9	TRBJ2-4	CASSGTGGTKNIQYF
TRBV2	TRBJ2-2	CASSGIQGGLQNTGELFF
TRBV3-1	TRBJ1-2	CASSQEFQSYGYTF
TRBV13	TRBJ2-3	CASSSPGRLATDTQYF
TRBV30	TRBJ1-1	CAWDPIGLINTEAFF
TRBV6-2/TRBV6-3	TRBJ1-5	CASSSTGSSQPQHF
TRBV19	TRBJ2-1	CASSIGWASGDEQFF
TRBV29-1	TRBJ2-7	CSAVGGPTYEQYF
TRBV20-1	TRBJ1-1	CSALTGENTEAFF
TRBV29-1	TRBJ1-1	CSARSGGETEAFF
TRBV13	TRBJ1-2	CASSFRGQEGYTF
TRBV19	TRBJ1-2	CASRGPYGYTF
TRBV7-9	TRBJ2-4	CASSPRPGGAVKNIQYF
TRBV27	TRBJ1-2	CASSPLDPLYGYTF
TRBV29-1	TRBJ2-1	CSAMVRDPSSYNEQSF
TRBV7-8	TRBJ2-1	CASSLALSSYNEQFF
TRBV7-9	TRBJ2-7	CASSGRVFYEQYF
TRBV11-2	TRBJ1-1	CASNLISTEAFF
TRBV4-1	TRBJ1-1	CASSQGYRNTEAFF
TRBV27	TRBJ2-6	CASSYSGANVLTF
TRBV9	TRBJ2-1	CASSASGRESRHNEQFF
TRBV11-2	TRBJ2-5	CASSLAAGETQYF
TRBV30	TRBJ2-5	CAWNSGAGLWAQYF
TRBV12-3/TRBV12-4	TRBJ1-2	CASSLSSGSDYGYTF
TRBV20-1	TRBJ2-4	CSARTATEAKNIQYF
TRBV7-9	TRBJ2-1	CASSLVGAGGPRDEQFF
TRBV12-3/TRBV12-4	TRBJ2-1	CASSLGADTFF
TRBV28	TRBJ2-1	CASRFLSPAGGRNEQFF
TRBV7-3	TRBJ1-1	CASSLSAPGRFTEAFF
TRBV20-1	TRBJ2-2	CSPPRDRDSTGELFF